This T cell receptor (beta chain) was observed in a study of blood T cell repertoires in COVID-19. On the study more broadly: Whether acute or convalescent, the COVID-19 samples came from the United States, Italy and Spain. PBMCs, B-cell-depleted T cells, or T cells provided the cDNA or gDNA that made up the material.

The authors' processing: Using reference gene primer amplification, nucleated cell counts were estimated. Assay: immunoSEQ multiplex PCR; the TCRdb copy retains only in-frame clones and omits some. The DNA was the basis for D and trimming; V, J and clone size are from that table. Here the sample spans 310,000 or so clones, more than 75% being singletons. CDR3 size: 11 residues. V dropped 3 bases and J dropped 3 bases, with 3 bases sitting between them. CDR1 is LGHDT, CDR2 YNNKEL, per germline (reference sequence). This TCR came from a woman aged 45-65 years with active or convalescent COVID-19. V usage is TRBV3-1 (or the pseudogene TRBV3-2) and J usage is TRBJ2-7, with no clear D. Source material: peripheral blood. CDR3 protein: CASSHSYEQYF. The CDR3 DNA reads TGTGCCAGCAGCCACAGCTACGAGCAGTACTTC.